These 22 T cell receptor beta chains came from one sample sequenced in a study of OX40 agonist ivuxolimab in advanced cancers. Measured with immunoSEQ multiplex PCR; TCRdb has only the in-frame clones, and not every one. The top ten clones hold less than 25% of a sample with tens of thousands of clones, roughly 90% of them seen once. The source was CD4+ or CD8+ T cells sorted from blood, collected in a trial of the OX40 agonist ivuxolimab. The receptors here all came from an adult with an advanced solid tumor such as melanoma, head and neck, liver or kidney cancer.

V is TRBV25-1 and J is TRBJ2-5; weak D call: TRBD2 (5 bases). This CDR3 has 11 residues. The V end was cut by 9 bases, the J end by 8 bases, with 13 bases between. Germline CDR1 and CDR2: MGHDK and SYGVNS. The CDR3 region is CASGETGTQYF. The DNA of the CDR3 is TGTGCCAGTGGAGAAACGGGAACCCAGTACTTC. Supplemented by reference TRBV25-1 and TRBJ2-5, the full variable domain reads EADIYQTPRYLVIGTGKKITLECSQTMGHDKMYWYQQDPGMELHLIHYSYGVNSTEKGDLSSESTVSRIRTEHFPLTLESARPSHTSQYLCASGETGTQYFGPGTRLLVL.

The chain uses TRBV5-1 and TRBJ2-7; perhaps TRBD2 as D (7 bases). The CDR3 totals 14 residues. The V gene's germline CDR1 is SGHRS and CDR2 YFSETQ. Trimming stripped 5 bases from V and 2 bases from J, with 14 bases between. The CDR3: CASRPGGLAYEQYF. The CDR3 DNA is TGCGCCAGCAGACCCGGGGGGCTAGCCTACGAGCAGTACTTC.

This clone has only a few counts. V and J are TRBV7-9 and TRBJ2-1, with 13 bases fitting TRBD2. CDR1 is SEHNR, CDR2 FQNEAQ, per germline (reference sequence). Trimming at V came to 5 bases and at J to 4 bases, leaving 5 bases not matched to a gene. CDR3 length equals 16 residues. The CDR3 loop is CASSASGLAGYNEQFF. The CDR3 DNA sequence: TGTGCCAGCAGCGCCTCGGGACTAGCGGGGTACAATGAGCAGTTCTTC.

This clone was recorded once. The V and J genes are TRBV27 and TRBJ2-2, with D unresolved. CDR3 length: 13 amino acids. Trimming shortened V by 1 base and J by 4 bases, and 4 bases separated the two germline ends. CDR1 and CDR2 (germline): MNHEY, SMNVEV (reference sequence). The CDR3 region is CASSLYSTGELFF. CDR3 nucleotide sequence: TGTGCCAGCAGTTTATATAGCACCGGGGAGCTGTTTTTT.

V usage is TRBV7-9 and J usage is TRBJ2-5; D is undetermined. This CDR3 is built from 14 residues. Germline-derived CDR1 and CDR2 are SEHNR and FQNEAQ (reference sequence). Trimming stripped 5 bases from V and 2 bases from J, with 12 bases between. CDR3 sequence: CASSPVGRQETQYF. The CDR3 DNA follows: TGTGCCAGCAGCCCGGTGGGCAGACAAGAGACCCAGTACTTC. Drawing the rest from reference TRBV7-9 and TRBJ2-5, the complete variable domain is DTGVSQNPRHKITKRGQNVTFRCDPISEHNRLYWYRQTLGQGPEFLTYFQNEAQLEKSRLLSDRFSAERPKGSFSTLEIQRTEQGDSAMYLCASSPVGRQETQYFGPGTRLLVL.

Only one count was recorded for this clone. This chain connects TRBV10-3 to TRBJ1-5, with 8 bases that match TRBD1. The germline CDR1 and CDR2 sequences are ENHRY and SYGVKD. The CDR3 runs to 15 residues. V shed 0 bases, J shed 5 bases, and the junction held 3 bases outside the gene matches. DNA for the CDR3: TGTGCCATCAGTGAGTCGTCCAGGGGGCATCAGCCCCAGCATTTT. Amino acid sequence: CAISESSRGHQPQHF.

This sequence joins TRBV5-1 and TRBJ2-7; TRBD1 might be the D (5 bases). V lost 3 bases, J lost 5 bases, and 9 bases lay in between. The CDR3 extends over 12 amino acids. Germline CDR1 SGHRS, CDR2 YFSETQ. CDR3 sequence reads: CASSSTGNEQYF. Written as DNA, the CDR3 is TGCGCCAGCAGCTCTACAGGTAACGAGCAGTACTTC.

This clone was observed a single time. The chain is built from TRBV4-2 and TRBJ2-1; TRBD2 aligns across 9 bases. The trim removed 1 base at V and 2 bases at J, leaving 6 bases unmatched. Germline CDR1 reads LGHNA; CDR2 reads YNFKEQ. The CDR3 is made up of 17 amino acids. The CDR3 bases are TGTGCCAGCAGCCAAGTGGCCAGCGGGAGGACCTACAATGAGCAGTTCTTC. It translates to CASSQVASGRTYNEQFF.

This chain uses TRBV11-2 with TRBJ1-5; tentative D call: TRBD1 (5 bases). The CDR3 spans 17 residues. Germline V gene data show CDR1 as SGHAT and CDR2 as FQNNGV. Trimming removed 7 bases at V and 5 bases at J, with 24 bases between. For the CDR3, the DNA is TGTGCCAGCACCAAAAACCCCGGGACGGAGGAATATCAGCCCCAGCATTTT. As protein: CASTKNPGTEEYQPQHF. Using reference TRBV11-2 and TRBJ1-5 for the parts outside the CDR3, the full variable domain is EAGVAQSPRYKIIEKRQSVAFWCNPISGHATLYWYQQILGQGPKLLIQFQNNGVVDDSQLPKDRFSAERLKGVDSTLKIQPAKLEDSAVYLCASTKNPGTEEYQPQHFGDGTRLSIL.

V usage is TRBV6-1 and J usage is TRBJ2-3; TRBD1 matches 8 bases. V lost 4 bases, J lost 1 base, and 4 bases stayed unmatched. Germline loops: CDR1 MNHNS, CDR2 SASEGT. The CDR3 length is 15 residues. The CDR3 DNA follows: TGTGCCAGCAGTGCGGACAGGGAAGGCACAGATACGCAGTATTTT. It codes for CASSADREGTDTQYF.

The V gene is TRBV14, the J gene TRBJ2-1, with TRBD2 matching 9 bases. This CDR3 has 17 residues. V shed 4 bases and J 7 bases; nucleotides not matched to a gene: 14. CDR1 is SGHDN and CDR2 is FVKESK in the germline V gene. The CDR3 reads CASSLTPPWTSENEQFF. Here the CDR3 DNA reads TGTGCCAGCAGCCTTACCCCTCCATGGACTAGCGAAAATGAGCAGTTCTTC.

V is TRBV6-5 and J is TRBJ2-1; D is ambiguous. Trimming shortened V by 6 bases and J by 2 bases, and 11 bases separated the two germline ends. The CDR3 is 14 amino acids. Germline V gene sequence: CDR1 MNHEY, CDR2 SVGAGI. CDR3 loop: CASRPAYTYNEQFF. In DNA, the CDR3 is TGTGCCAGCAGGCCGGCCTATACCTACAATGAGCAGTTCTTC.

This chain connects TRBV4-3 to TRBJ1-1; D not resolved. The CDR3 loop spans 16 amino acids. Trimming took 1 base from V and 1 from J, leaving 13 bases between them. Germline V gene data show CDR1 as LGHNA and CDR2 as YSLEER. This chain's CDR3 is CASSQGSPLGNTEAFF. The CDR3 nucleotides are TGCGCCAGCAGCCAAGGCTCGCCGCTTGGGAACACTGAAGCTTTCTTT.

Comment on this clone: Other DNA sequences from this sample encode an identical CDR3 as well. The chain uses TRBV27 and TRBJ2-3; D is uncertain. Trimming took 3 bases from V and 6 from J, leaving 4 bases between them. CDR3 length: 11 residues. The germline V gene has CDR1 MNHEY and CDR2 SMNVEV (reference sequence). CDR3 residues: CASSFADTQYF. In DNA form, the CDR3 reads TGTGCCAGCAGTTTCGCGGATACGCAGTATTTT.

V and J are TRBV27 and TRBJ2-7; unclear D gene. V lost 0 bases, J lost 2 bases, and 14 bases lay in between. Germline assignment: CDR1 MNHEY and CDR2 SMNVEV (reference sequence). CDR3 length: 16 amino acids. The CDR3 reads CASSLSAPGWPYEQYF. In DNA, the CDR3 is TGTGCCAGCAGTTTATCGGCCCCCGGTTGGCCCTACGAGCAGTACTTC.

V is TRBV28 and J is TRBJ2-7; D ambiguous. V shed 3 bases and J shed 2 bases, with 8 bases lying between them. CDR1 MDHEN and CDR2 SYDVKM come from the germline V gene. The CDR3 sequence is 13 residues long. This chain's CDR3 is CASSLVTAYEQYF. The CDR3 DNA is TGTGCCAGCAGTTTGGTTACTGCCTACGAGCAGTACTTC.

The chain recombines TRBV4-3 with TRBJ2-7, with 8 bases that match TRBD2. CDR1 LGHNA and CDR2 YSLEER come from the germline V gene. J was trimmed by 2 bases and V by 0 bases; bases with no gene match: 6. The CDR3 has 16 residues. In DNA, the CDR3 is TGCGCCAGCAGCCAAGACACCACTAGCGGAACCTACGAGCAGTACTTC. Protein sequence: CASSQDTTSGTYEQYF.

The chain carries TRBV7-9 and TRBJ1-1; 9 positions match TRBD1. This CDR3 has 16 amino acids. CDR1 SEHNR and CDR2 FQNEAQ come from the germline V gene (reference sequence). The junction had 11 bases not matched to a gene; V was cut back by 5 bases and J by 4 bases. The CDR3 loop reads CASSLPGQGSATEAFF. For the CDR3, the DNA is TGTGCCAGCAGCCTCCCGGGACAGGGATCGGCCACTGAAGCTTTCTTT.

This chain uses TRBV7-8 with TRBJ2-7; 11 positions match TRBD2. Germline V CDR1 and CDR2: SGHVS, FQNEAQ. The CDR3 extends over 16 amino acids. V was clipped by 4 bases and J by 4 bases; unmatched bases: 9. The CDR3 coding sequence is TGTGCCAGCAGCTCTATACTAGCGGGAGTAAGTTACGAGCAGTACTTC. This gives the protein CASSSILAGVSYEQYF. The entire variable domain, with the rest obtained from reference TRBV7-8 and TRBJ2-7, is as follows: GAGVSQSPRYKVAKRGQDVALRCDPISGHVSLFWYQQALGQGPEFLTYFQNEAQLDKSGLPSDRFFAERPEGSVSTLKIQRTQQEDSAVYLCASSSILAGVSYEQYFGPGTRLTVT.

The chain links TRBV28 to TRBJ2-7; perhaps D is TRBD1 or TRBD2 (5 bases each). V lost 4 bases, J lost 0 bases, and 16 bases lay in between. The length of the CDR3 is 16 residues. Germline CDR1 is MDHEN and CDR2 is SYDVKM. The DNA for the CDR3 is TGTGCCAGCAGTTCCGACAGCGGTAGTCTCTCCTACGAGCAGTACTTC. Translated, it gives CASSSDSGSLSYEQYF.

The V call is TRBV4-1, the J call TRBJ2-7; 11 nucleotides align to TRBD2. The CDR3 is made up of 16 amino acids. V lost 0 bases and J lost 1; bases outside the gene matches: 2. The germline gives CDR1 MGHRA, CDR2 YSYEKL. CDR3: CASSQELAGVSYEQYF. The DNA of the CDR3 is TGCGCCAGCAGCCAAGAACTAGCGGGGGTTTCCTACGAGCAGTACTTC.

The V gene is TRBV5-1, the J gene TRBJ1-2, with a weak D call TRBD1 (5 bases). The V end lost 4 bases, the J end lost 5 bases, and 12 bases lay between the germline ends. Germline-derived CDR1 and CDR2 are SGHRS and YFSETQ. The CDR3 has 13 amino acids. The chain's CDR3 is CASSHGAFYGYTF. CDR3 nucleotide sequence: TGCGCCAGCAGCCACGGGGCCTTTTATGGCTACACCTTC. The whole variable domain, filled in from reference TRBV5-1 and TRBJ1-2, reads KAGVTQTPRYLIKTRGQQVTLSCSPISGHRSVSWYQQTPGQGLQFLFEYFSETQRNKGNFPGRFSGRQFSNSRSEMNVSTLELGDSALYLCASSHGAFYGYTFGSGTRLTVV.